These T cell receptor beta chains were read from a single sample in a study of cytomegalovirus exposure and HLA in healthy donors. Using immunoSEQ multiplex PCR, the repertoire was profiled, and TCRdb retains in-frame clones only, with some absent. Seen here are hundreds of thousands of clones, 86% observed once, and the top ten hold 0.8% to 0.85%. Sequencing was carried out using PBMCs. The receptors stem from a woman aged 18-29 years in good health and CMV-seronegative. Each CDR3 is given with its conserved first and last residue. A D gene is named only where the DNA matches it firmly. Some rows mark clone size as missing; the rest say once, few, many or name a class of expanded clone.

j_call d_call clone_size v_call cdr3_aa cdr3_nt
TRBJ2-3 NA NA TRBV10-3 CAIGDLNTDTQYF TGTGCCATCGGGGACTTAAACACAGATACGCAGTATTTT
TRBJ1-5 NA NA TRBV7-2 CASSLGPGQPQHF TGTGCCAGCAGCTTGGGGCCGGGTCAGCCCCAGCATTTT
TRBJ2-7 TRBD1 NA TRBV28 CASSLGQAAYEQYF TGTGCCAGCAGCCTTGGACAGGCCGCCTACGAGCAGTACTTC
TRBJ2-6 NA NA TRBV28 CASRKLFLTSGANVLTF TGTGCCAGCCGTAAGCTTTTCCTAACCTCTGGGGCCAACGTCCTGACTTTC
TRBJ1-2 TRBD1 NA TRBV18 CASSPTDRGYGYTF TGTGCCAGCTCACCTACTGACAGGGGGTATGGCTACACCTTC
TRBJ1-5 NA NA TRBV19 CASSIWEMGNQPQHF TGTGCCAGTAGTATATGGGAGATGGGCAATCAGCCCCAGCATTTT
TRBJ1-5 NA NA TRBV2 CASSQGRDQPQHF TGTGCCAGCAGTCAGGGTAGGGATCAGCCCCAGCATTTT
TRBJ1-5 TRBD1 NA TRBV18 CASSRTGVSASNQPQHF TGTGCCAGCTCGAGGACAGGGGTTTCTGCTTCCAATCAGCCCCAGCATTTT
TRBJ1-2 TRBD1 few TRBV11-2 CASSFGQGAGGYTF TGTGCCAGCAGCTTTGGACAGGGGGCGGGTGGCTACACCTTC
TRBJ1-2 NA NA TRBV7-9 CASSHGGSNYGYTF TGTGCCAGCAGCCACGGTGGTTCTAACTATGGCTACACCTTC
TRBJ2-2 NA NA TRBV2 CASHRESSTGELFF TGTGCCAGTCATAGGGAGTCGAGCACCGGGGAGCTGTTTTTT
TRBJ2-7 TRBD2 NA TRBV11-1 CASSSGTSGAYEQYF TGTGCCAGCAGCTCAGGGACTAGCGGGGCCTACGAGCAGTACTTC
TRBJ2-7 TRBD1 few TRBV28 CASSRDRYYEQYF TGTGCCAGCAGTCGGGACAGATACTACGAGCAGTACTTC
TRBJ2-7 NA NA TRBV11-2 CASSLGRGLAPPGEQYF TGTGCCAGCAGCTTAGGCAGGGGTTTGGCCCCACCAGGCGAGCAGTACTTC
TRBJ2-7 TRBD1 NA TRBV28 CASSPGTGGDHEQYF TGTGCCAGCAGTCCTGGGACAGGGGGAGACCACGAGCAGTACTTC
TRBJ2-5 TRBD2 NA TRBV5-4 CASSLTSGGAWETQYF TGTGCCAGCAGCTTGACTAGCGGGGGGGCGTGGGAGACCCAGTACTTC
TRBJ2-6 NA once TRBV7-9 CASSPSRRSGANVLTF TGTGCCAGCAGCCCCTCTAGGAGGTCTGGGGCCAACGTCCTGACTTTC
TRBJ2-2 NA NA TRBV15 CATSRALGRGELFF TGTGCCACCAGCAGAGCACTAGGGAGGGGGGAGCTGTTTTTT
TRBJ1-5 TRBD1 NA TRBV4-1 CASSQRTGGRDNQPQHF TGCGCCAGCAGCCAAAGGACAGGGGGCAGGGACAATCAGCCCCAGCATTTT
TRBJ1-3 NA NA TRBV28 CASSLVTGPIGPGNTIYF TGTGCCAGCAGTTTGGTGACAGGCCCTATAGGCCCTGGAAACACCATATATTTT
TRBJ2-3 NA once TRBV28 CASSFAGASDTQYF TGTGCCAGCAGTTTCGCAGGGGCATCAGATACGCAGTATTTT
TRBJ1-1 NA NA TRBV5-4 CASGLMGRGNTEAFF TGTGCCAGCGGGTTAATGGGGAGAGGGAACACTGAAGCTTTCTTT
TRBJ1-4 TRBD1 once TRBV6-5 CASRTGGGEKLFF TGTGCCAGCCGGACAGGGGGTGGTGAAAAACTGTTTTTT
TRBJ2-1 TRBD2 NA TRBV5-1 CASRPGRREGFNEQFF TGCGCCAGCAGACCGGGGCGCAGGGAGGGGTTCAATGAGCAGTTCTTC
TRBJ2-3 NA NA TRBV5-4 CASSLFRGTDTQYF TGTGCCAGCAGCTTGTTCAGGGGCACAGATACGCAGTATTTT
TRBJ1-2 TRBD1 NA TRBV18 CASSPKQGANYGYTF TGTGCCAGCTCACCCAAACAGGGGGCCAACTATGGCTACACCTTC
TRBJ2-2 TRBD1 NA TRBV11-3 CASSFQGAQNTGELFF TGTGCCAGCAGCTTCCAGGGGGCTCAGAACACCGGGGAGCTGTTTTTT
TRBJ2-2 TRBD1 NA TRBV28 CASSSGTGRTGELFF TGTGCCAGCAGTTCAGGGACAGGGAGGACCGGGGAGCTGTTTTTT
TRBJ2-1 TRBD2 NA TRBV29-1 CSVDRLAGGLHDYNEQFF TGCAGCGTTGATAGACTAGCGGGGGGCCTCCACGACTACAATGAGCAGTTCTTC
TRBJ1-1 TRBD1 NA TRBV28 CASSRNRGRESEAFF TGTGCCAGCAGCCGTAACAGGGGGCGAGAGTCTGAAGCTTTCTTT
TRBJ2-1 TRBD2 NA TRBV5-4 CASSFLAGANYNEQFF TGTGCCAGCAGCTTTCTCGCGGGAGCTAATTACAATGAGCAGTTCTTC
TRBJ2-7 NA NA TRBV21-1 CASTPGQGFYEQYF TGTGCCAGCACACCGGGACAGGGTTTTTACGAGCAGTACTTC
TRBJ2-2 TRBD2 once TRBV18 CASSPLRGESTGELFF TGTGCCAGCTCACCACTGCGGGGGGAATCCACCGGGGAGCTGTTTTTT
TRBJ2-2 TRBD2 NA TRBV6-5 CASSYQREETGELFF TGTGCCAGCAGTTATCAGCGGGAGGAAACCGGGGAGCTGTTTTTT
TRBJ2-1 TRBD1 NA TRBV27 CASSGRGQGSGNEQFF TGTGCCAGCAGTGGGAGGGGACAGGGGAGCGGCAATGAGCAGTTCTTC
TRBJ2-2 TRBD2 NA TRBV27 CASSFARVKLADTGELFF TGTGCCAGCAGTTTCGCGCGGGTTAAACTAGCGGACACCGGGGAGCTGTTTTTT
TRBJ2-7 NA NA TRBV28 CASNRITGIIYEQYF TGTGCCAGCAACCGGATTACAGGGATAATCTACGAGCAGTACTTC
TRBJ1-1 TRBD1 NA TRBV13 CASSQTGRTEAFF TGTGCCAGCAGCCAGACAGGGCGCACTGAAGCTTTCTTT
TRBJ2-4 NA NA TRBV28 CASRAIAKNIQYF TGTGCCAGCAGGGCAATAGCCAAAAACATTCAGTACTTC
TRBJ2-4 NA NA TRBV1 CTSSQEEDRGRFKNIQYF TGCACCAGCAGCCAAGAGGAAGACAGGGGGCGGTTCAAAAACATTCAGTACTTC
TRBJ1-2 NA NA TRBV27 CASSDRQAIYGYTF TGTGCCAGCAGTGATAGGCAGGCGATCTATGGCTACACCTTC
TRBJ2-7 TRBD1 NA TRBV2 CASSVWTGVDEQYF TGTGCCAGCAGCGTATGGACAGGGGTGGACGAGCAGTACTTC